These T cell receptor beta chains were read from a single sample in a study of CXCR3-negative and CXCR3-positive naive CD8 T cells. TCRdb re-called the 5' RACE reads and shows each CDR3 protein once, DNA omitted. Its listing shows roughly 100,000 distinct CDR3 sequences. The sequenced sample was naive CXCR3- CD8+ T cells from blood. Receptor source: a human donor in good health. Some clones in this sample may be carry-over from other donors' samples. Each CDR3 is given with its conserved first and last residue. Fields, in order: J gene, CDR3 length, V gene, CDR3 protein.

j_gene: TRBJ2-1
len: 15
v_gene: TRBV28
CDR3aa: CASSPTSGVYNEQFF

j_gene: TRBJ1-2
len: 14
v_gene: TRBV20-1
CDR3aa: CSAIMDEGFGGYTF

j_gene: TRBJ2-1
len: 17
v_gene: TRBV28
CDR3aa: CASSFNPGQGRYNEQFF

j_gene: TRBJ2-1
len: 12
v_gene: TRBV7-9
CDR3aa: CASSLGGYEQLF

j_gene: TRBJ2-1
len: 16
v_gene: TRBV9
CDR3aa: CASSVEFRGVFNEQLF

j_gene: TRBJ1-3
len: 15
v_gene: TRBV27
CDR3aa: CASSLSIYSGNTIYF

j_gene: TRBJ1-1
len: 14
v_gene: TRBV3-1
CDR3aa: CASSQDPGGGEAFF

j_gene: TRBJ2-7
len: 11
v_gene: TRBV28
CDR3aa: CACSRAYEQYF

j_gene: TRBJ1-2
len: 16
v_gene: TRBV15
CDR3aa: CATSRAADSYPGGYTF

j_gene: TRBJ2-7
len: 17
v_gene: TRBV12-3/TRBV12-4
CDR3aa: CASGFGLAVASSYEQYF

j_gene: TRBJ1-1
len: 14
v_gene: TRBV30
CDR3aa: CAWSPPGQITEAFF

j_gene: TRBJ1-3
len: 14
v_gene: TRBV12-3/TRBV12-4
CDR3aa: CASRSESSGNTIYF